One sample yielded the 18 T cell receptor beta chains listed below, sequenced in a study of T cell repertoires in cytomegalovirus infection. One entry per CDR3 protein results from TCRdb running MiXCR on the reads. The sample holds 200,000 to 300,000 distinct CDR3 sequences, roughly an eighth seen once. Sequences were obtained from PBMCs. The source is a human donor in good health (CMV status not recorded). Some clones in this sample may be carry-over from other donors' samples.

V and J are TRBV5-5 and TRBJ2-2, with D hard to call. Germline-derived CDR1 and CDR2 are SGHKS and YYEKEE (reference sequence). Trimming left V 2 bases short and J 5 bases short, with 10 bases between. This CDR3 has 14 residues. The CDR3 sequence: CASSFRMGTGELFF. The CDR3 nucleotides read TGTGCCAGCAGCTTTAGAATGGGGACCGGGGAGCTGTTTTTT.

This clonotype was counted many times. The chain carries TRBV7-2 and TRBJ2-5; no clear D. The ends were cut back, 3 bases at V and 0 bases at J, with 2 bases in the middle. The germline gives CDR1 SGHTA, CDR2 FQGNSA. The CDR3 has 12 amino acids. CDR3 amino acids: CASSLNQETQYF. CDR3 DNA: TGTGCCAGCAGCTTGAACCAAGAGACCCAGTACTTC.

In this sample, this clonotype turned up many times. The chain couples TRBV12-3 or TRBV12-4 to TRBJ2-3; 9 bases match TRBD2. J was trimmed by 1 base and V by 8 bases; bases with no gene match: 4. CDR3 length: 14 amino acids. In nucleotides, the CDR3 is TGTGCCAGCCGCCGCGGGGGGGGCACAGATACGCAGTATTTT. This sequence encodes CASRRGGGTDTQYF.

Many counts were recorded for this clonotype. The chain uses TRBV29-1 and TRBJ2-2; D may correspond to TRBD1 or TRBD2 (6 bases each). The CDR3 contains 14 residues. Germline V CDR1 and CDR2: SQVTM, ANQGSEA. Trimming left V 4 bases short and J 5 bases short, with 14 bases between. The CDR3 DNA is TGCAGCGTTGCTTCAGGAGGGGGAACCGGGGAGCTGTTTTTT. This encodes CSVASGGGTGELFF.

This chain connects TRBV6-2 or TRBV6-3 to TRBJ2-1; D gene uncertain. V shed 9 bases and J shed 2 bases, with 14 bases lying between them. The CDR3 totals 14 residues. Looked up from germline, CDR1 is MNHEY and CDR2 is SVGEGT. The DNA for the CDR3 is TGTGCCAGTACGGATCCCATTGCCTACAATGAGCAGTTCTTC. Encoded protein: CASTDPIAYNEQFF.

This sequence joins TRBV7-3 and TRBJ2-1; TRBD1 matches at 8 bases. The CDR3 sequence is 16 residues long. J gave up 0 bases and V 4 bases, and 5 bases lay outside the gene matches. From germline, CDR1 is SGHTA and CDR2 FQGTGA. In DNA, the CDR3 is TGTGCCAGCAGCTCCCGACAGGGGAGCTCCTACAATGAGCAGTTCTTC. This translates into CASSSRQGSSYNEQFF.

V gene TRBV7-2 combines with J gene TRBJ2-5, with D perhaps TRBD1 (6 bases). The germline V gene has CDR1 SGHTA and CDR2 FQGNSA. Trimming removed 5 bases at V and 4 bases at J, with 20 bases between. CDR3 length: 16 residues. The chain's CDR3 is CASSAGTSQMGETQYF. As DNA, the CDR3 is TGTGCCAGCAGCGCCGGGACAAGCCAAATGGGAGAGACCCAGTACTTC.

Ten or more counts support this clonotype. For the CDR3, the DNA is TGTGCCATCAGGGGGACTAGCCCGAACAATGAGCAGTTCTTC. Its translation is CAIRGTSPNNEQFF. This chain uses TRBV10-3 with TRBJ2-1, with TRBD2 identical over 9 bases. Germline assignment: CDR1 ENHRY and CDR2 SYGVKD. The trim removed 6 bases at V and 5 bases at J, leaving 5 bases unmatched. The CDR3 has 14 residues.

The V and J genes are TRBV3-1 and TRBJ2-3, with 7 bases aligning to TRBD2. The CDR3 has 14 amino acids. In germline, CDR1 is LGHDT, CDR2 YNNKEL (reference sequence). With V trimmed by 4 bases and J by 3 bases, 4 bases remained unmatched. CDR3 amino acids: CASSLGEGTDTQYF. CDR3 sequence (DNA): TGTGCCAGCAGCCTGGGGGAGGGTACAGATACGCAGTATTTT.

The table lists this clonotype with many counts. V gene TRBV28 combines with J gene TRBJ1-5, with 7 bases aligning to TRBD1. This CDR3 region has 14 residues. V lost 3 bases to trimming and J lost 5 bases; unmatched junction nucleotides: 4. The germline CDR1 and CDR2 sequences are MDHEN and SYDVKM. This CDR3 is CASSLGQTHQPQHF. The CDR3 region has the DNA TGTGCCAGCAGTTTGGGACAGACACATCAGCCCCAGCATTTT.

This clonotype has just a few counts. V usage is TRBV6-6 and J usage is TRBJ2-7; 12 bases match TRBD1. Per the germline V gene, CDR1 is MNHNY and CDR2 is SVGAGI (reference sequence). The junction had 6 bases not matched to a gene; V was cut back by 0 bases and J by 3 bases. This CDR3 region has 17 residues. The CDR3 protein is CASSYSGRDRGHYEQYF. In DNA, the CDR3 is TGTGCCAGCAGTTACTCCGGTAGGGACAGGGGGCACTACGAGCAGTACTTC.

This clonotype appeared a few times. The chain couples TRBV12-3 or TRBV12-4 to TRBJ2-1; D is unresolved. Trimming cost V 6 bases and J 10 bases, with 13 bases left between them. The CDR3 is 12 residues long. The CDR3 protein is CASRWTVGEQFF. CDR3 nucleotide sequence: TGTGCCAGCAGGTGGACCGTGGGGGAGCAGTTCTTC.

The CDR3 spells CSARVLAGGPTEQFF. The CDR3, as DNA: TGCAGTGCTAGGGTACTAGCGGGAGGGCCAACGGAGCAGTTCTTC. The chain carries TRBV20-1 and TRBJ2-1; 13 bases line up with TRBD2. The CDR3 extends over 15 amino acids. With 3 bases clipped from V and 10 bases from J, the junction kept 9 bases outside the gene matches. Germline V gene sequence: CDR1 DFQATT, CDR2 SNEGSKA (reference sequence).

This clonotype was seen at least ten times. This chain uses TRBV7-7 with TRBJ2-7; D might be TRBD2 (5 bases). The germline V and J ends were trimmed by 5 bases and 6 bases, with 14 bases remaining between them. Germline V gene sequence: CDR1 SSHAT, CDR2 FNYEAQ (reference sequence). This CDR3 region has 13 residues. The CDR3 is CASSVLESGEQYF. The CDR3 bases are TGTGCCAGCAGCGTACTAGAGTCCGGCGAGCAGTACTTC.

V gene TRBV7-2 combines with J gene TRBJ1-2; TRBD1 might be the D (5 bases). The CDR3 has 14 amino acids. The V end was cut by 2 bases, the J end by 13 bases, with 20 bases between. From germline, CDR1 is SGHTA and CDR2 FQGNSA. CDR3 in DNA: TGTGCCAGCAGCTTATTAAGAGGACACCTTACGTTCACCTTC. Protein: CASSLLRGHLTFTF.

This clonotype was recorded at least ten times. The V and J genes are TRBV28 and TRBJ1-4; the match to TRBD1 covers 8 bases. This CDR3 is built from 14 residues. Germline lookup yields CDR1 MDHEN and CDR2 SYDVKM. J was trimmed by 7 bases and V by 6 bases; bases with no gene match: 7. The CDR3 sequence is CASRSGTGFEKLFF. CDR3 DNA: TGTGCCAGCAGATCCGGGACAGGCTTTGAAAAACTGTTTTTT.

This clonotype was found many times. CDR3 nucleotide sequence: TGTGCCATCAGTGGGGGAGAGGAGACCCAGTACTTC. Translating it yields CAISGGEETQYF. The chain recombines TRBV10-3 with TRBJ2-5; a possible D gene is TRBD2 (5 bases). Trimming removed 4 bases at V and 5 bases at J, with 8 bases between. Germline V gene data show CDR1 as ENHRY and CDR2 as SYGVKD. This CDR3 region has 12 residues.

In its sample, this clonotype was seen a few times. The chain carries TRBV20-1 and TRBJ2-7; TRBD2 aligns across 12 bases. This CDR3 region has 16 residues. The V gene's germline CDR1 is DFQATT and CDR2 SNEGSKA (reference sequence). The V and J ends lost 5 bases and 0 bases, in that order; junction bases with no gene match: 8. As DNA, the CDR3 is TGCAGTGCTTGGAACCCGACTAGCGGGAGCTCCTACGAGCAGTACTTC. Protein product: CSAWNPTSGSSYEQYF.